This T cell receptor beta chain was identified during a study of PD-L1 blockade in urothelial cancer (dated by TCRdb to about 2017). As for the study more broadly: All patients started therapy in about 2014 and received atezolizumab 1,200 mg intravenously every 3 weeks. About 85% of the 29 patients were identified as males with urothelial cancer of bladder origin, and a prior smoking history was reported by 18 of 29 patients. An ECOG performance status of 0 or 1 was recorded for the patients, and 0 to 3 prior chemotherapy regimens had been received by the patients. Blood samples were analyzed 3 weeks after the start of treatment (second dose) and 6 weeks after the start of treatment. Blood samples yielded a median of roughly 140,000 T cells and around 80,000 unique TCRs, with median clonality 0.080. The study, an exploratory multi-omic analysis, examined somatic, immune and clinical correlates of response to PD-L1 blockade with atezolizumab in urothelial cancer. Pretreatment tumor samples, along with matched peripheral blood serially collected before and after atezolizumab treatment, were subjected to TCR sequencing. Durable clinical benefit was defined as a progression-free survival longer than 6 months, and TCR features were additionally tested against progression-free survival and overall survival. In the same patients, whole exome sequencing and RNA sequencing of pretreatment tumors were performed in addition to TCR sequencing. Durable clinical benefit was achieved by nine patients and was not achieved by 20 patients. Pretreatment blood TCR-seq was available for 30 or so patients, at least one posttreatment blood collection was obtained for around 25 patients, and tumor TCR-seq was available for around 25 patients. Overall results and qualifications from the work: A pretreatment peripheral blood TCR clonality below the median was linked to improved progression-free and overall survival. Because the sample size was small (n ≈ 30) and many exploratory analyses were performed, the results are intended to be hypothesis-generating. Patients with durable benefit showed greater expansion of tumor-associated TCR clones in peripheral blood 3 weeks after starting treatment (n ≈ 21, p = 0.022).

The time point label for this specimen denotes: pretreatment peripheral blood. The cohort included 29 patients with locally advanced or metastatic urothelial carcinoma who were treated at Memorial Sloan Kettering on a trial protocol. Peripheral blood mononuclear cells were collected from each patient pretreatment and during treatment, giving between 1 and 8 total time points per patient. The Qiagen DNeasy Blood extraction kit was used to purify genomic DNA from total PBMCs and tumor samples. PBMCs were collected pretreatment and during treatment and were isolated and stored as previously described. After removal of 4 bases from V and 4 bases from J, the junction retains 6 bases not matched to a gene. CDR3 length: 15 amino acids, cysteine to phenylalanine. Only the CDR3 region is kept as DNA, spanning 45 bases read in frame from base 1. The germline V gene (reference sequence) supplies CDR1 SEHNR and CDR2 FQNEAQ.

Each PCR received spiked-in synthetic TCR analog templates so that absolute template abundance could be estimated from read counts. TCRbeta CDR3 regions were amplified from genomic DNA with bias-controlled V and J gene primers using the immunoSEQ assay. Sequencing of rearranged TCRbeta segments was done at approximately 20X coverage. Per the source publication's procedure: Clustering was used to correct sequencing errors, and CDR3s were annotated against IMGT so that V, D and J genes could be assigned. Only productive TCRbeta rearrangements were used in downstream analyses, excluding out-of-frame or stop-codon sequences. To compute clonality, Shannon entropy was normalized by the log of the number of unique productive sequences and then subtracted from one. Clones differing between time points or between blood and tumor were identified by Fisher's exact test with Benjamini-Hochberg correction at adjusted p below 0.01. The table comes from immuneACCESS by way of TCRdb, which keeps in-frame sequences with V and J called. Part of the clones is missing from these tables; in studies checked, under half for an unresolved V gene and the rest for unknown reasons. That table supplies the V and J calls and clone size; D and trimming were determined from the DNA. The sample table holds around 130,000 clones, of which approximately 88% were seen once. The top ten constitute 2.5% to 3.5% of the sample.

A single count supports this clone. The antigen this receptor binds is unknown. Per-base quality was not reported, and no clone a single base away is much larger than it. The source is a man between 45 and 60 years old with urothelial cancer. Sample: PBMCs, taken around atezolizumab (anti-PD-L1) treatment. The V and J genes are TRBV7-9 and TRBJ2-7, with 11 bases aligning to TRBD1. The bases read TGTGCCAGCAGCTCACCGGGACAGGGGGGGTACGAGCAGTACTTC. This encodes CASSSPGQGGYEQYF.